The source of this TCR beta chain is a study of blood T cell repertoires in COVID-19. About the research overall: Donors in the United States, Italy and Spain gave samples during acute or convalescent COVID-19.

Cohort assignment relied on participant-reported clinical history. Profiling relied on immunoSEQ multiplex PCR, and the TCRdb table lists in-frame clones only, not all of them. Of about 130,000 clones in the sample, about 80% were seen once. Trimming at V came to 4 bases and at J to 4 bases, leaving 15 bases not matched to a gene. This CDR3 has 17 amino acids. CDR1 is KGHSH and CDR2 is LQKENI in the germline V gene. Sequencing was done on a sample of PBMCs or T cells enriched from blood (not recorded which). V and J are TRBV18 and TRBJ2-7, with TRBD1 identical over 8 bases. The TCR was taken from a man aged 35 to 55 with acute COVID-19. The CDR3 loop is CASSRGQGTESSYEQYF. CDR3 sequence (DNA): TGTGCCAGCTCACGAGGACAGGGCACCGAATCGTCTTACGAGCAGTACTTC.